Each of the 5 T cell receptor beta chains below was sequenced from the same sample in a study of cytomegalovirus exposure and HLA in healthy donors. The PCR was carried out with 60 Vbeta primers and 13 Jbeta primers. Sequenced by immunoSEQ multiplex PCR; TCRdb stores in-frame clones only, minus some. The sample lists roughly 150,000 clones; roughly 68% were seen once. The sequenced sample consisted of PBMCs. Receptors originate from a man aged 30-40 years in good health and CMV-seropositive.

This chain uses TRBV7-9 with TRBJ1-4, with D tentatively TRBD1 (6 bases). This CDR3 has 13 amino acids. Trimming stripped 10 bases from V and 7 bases from J, with 16 bases between. Looked up from germline, CDR1 is SEHNR and CDR2 is FQNEAQ (reference sequence). DNA for the CDR3: TGTGCCACCAAAGGGGGGGCGGGTGAAAAACTGTTTTTT. Its protein product is CATKGGAGEKLFF.

V usage is TRBV10-3 and J usage is TRBJ2-1; the match to TRBD2 covers 8 bases. The CDR3 sequence is 14 residues long. Trimming cost V 6 bases and J 1 base; bases outside gene matches: 2. Germline V gene sequence: CDR1 ENHRY, CDR2 SYGVKD. Written as DNA, the CDR3 is TGTGCCATCAGCGGCGGGAGGTCCTACAATGAGCAGTTCTTC. Its protein product is CAISGGRSYNEQFF.

V usage is TRBV7-6 and J usage is TRBJ1-1; D not certain. Trimming took 1 base from V and 3 from J, leaving 15 bases between them. The CDR3 contains 16 residues. Germline V gene data show CDR1 as SGHVS and CDR2 as FNYEAQ. The CDR3 region is CASSLVTAPLDTEAFF. CDR3 sequence (DNA): TGTGCCAGCAGCTTAGTTACTGCACCCCTGGACACTGAAGCTTTCTTT. Filled out from reference TRBV7-6 and TRBJ1-1, the complete variable domain reads GAGVSQSPRYKVTKRGQDVALRCDPISGHVSLYWYRQALGQGPEFLTYFNYEAQQDKSGLPNDRFSAERPEGSISTLTIQRTEQRDSAMYRCASSLVTAPLDTEAFFGQGTRLTVV.

The chain combines TRBV11-2 with TRBJ2-5, with a weak D call TRBD2 (5 bases). Germline V gene data show CDR1 as SGHAT and CDR2 as FQNNGV. The V and J ends lost 5 bases and 5 bases respectively, with 15 bases between them. The CDR3 totals 14 residues. DNA of the CDR3: TGTGCCAGCAGCGGGAGAGGATACCCGGAGACCCAGTACTTC. Its protein is CASSGRGYPETQYF.

The gene calls are TRBV14 and TRBJ1-2, with a weak D call TRBD1 (5 bases). Per germline, CDR1 SGHDN and CDR2 FVKESK. V was clipped by 1 base and J by 4 bases, with 13 bases between them. CDR3 length equals 15 residues. The CDR3 is CASSQVARGSYGYTF. DNA for the CDR3: TGTGCCAGCAGCCAAGTGGCAAGGGGCTCCTATGGCTACACCTTC.